These 21 T cell receptor beta chains came from one sample sequenced in a study of T cells in Graves' hyperthyroidism and ophthalmopathy. The CDR3 regions of TCR beta were amplified from RNA transcripts. A first-round RT-PCR of the TCR CDR3 used the HTBI primer set. TCRdb reanalysed the multiplex PCR reads using MiXCR and keeps one entry per CDR3 protein. The profile shows about 580,000 distinct CDR3 sequences, roughly 13% of them singletons. The sample taken for sequencing was blood. The origin of the receptors is a woman in her twenties or thirties with Graves' hyperthyroidism that later progressed to Graves' ophthalmopathy.

This clonotype was found many times. The chain employs TRBV3-1 and TRBJ1-5; a weak D match, TRBD1 (5 bases). This CDR3 is built from 14 residues. V was shortened by 5 bases and J by 2 bases, with 10 bases between the two germline ends. CDR1 LGHDT and CDR2 YNNKEL come from the germline V gene (reference sequence). CDR3 loop: CASSLQVGNQPQHF. For the CDR3, the DNA is TGTGCCAGCAGCTTACAGGTTGGCAATCAGCCCCAGCATTTT. The whole variable domain, filled in from reference TRBV3-1 and TRBJ1-5, reads DTAVSQTPKYLVTQMGNDKSIKCEQNLGHDTMYWYKQDSKKFLKIMFSYNNKELIINETVPNRFSPKSPDKAHLNLHINSLELGDSAVYFCASSLQVGNQPQHFGDGTRLSIL.

This clonotype was seen at least ten times. The V and J genes are TRBV7-9 and TRBJ2-7; perhaps TRBD2 as D (5 bases). This CDR3 has 13 amino acids. Trimming pared 8 bases from V and 1 base from J, leaving 12 bases between. Germline assignment: CDR1 SEHNR and CDR2 FQNEAQ (reference sequence). The CDR3 sequence is CASLGSASYEQYF. In DNA, the CDR3 is TGTGCCAGCCTGGGTAGCGCTTCCTACGAGCAGTACTTC.

The chain combines TRBV28 with TRBJ2-2; 8 nucleotides agree with TRBD1. The CDR3 is 18 residues long. After removal of 5 bases from V and 1 base from J, the junction contained 12 bases not matched to a gene. Germline CDR1 reads MDHEN; CDR2 reads SYDVKM. CDR3 DNA: TGTGCCAGCAGTACTCCTCTTAAGACAGGGGAGAACACCGGGGAGCTGTTTTTT. Translating it yields CASSTPLKTGENTGELFF. Full variable domain (missing parts from reference TRBV28 and TRBJ2-2): DVKVTQSSRYLVKRTGEKVFLECVQDMDHENMFWYRQDPGLGLRLIYFSYDVKMKEKGDIPEGYSVSREKKERFSLILESASTNQTSMYLCASSTPLKTGENTGELFFGEGSRLTVL.

J is TRBJ2-5 and V is TRBV5-6; TRBD1 or TRBD2 may be the D gene (5 bases each). CDR3 length: 14 residues. Germline loops: CDR1 SGHDT, CDR2 YYEEEE. The ends were cut back, 3 bases at V and 1 base at J, with 10 bases in the middle. CDR3: CASSSPGTQETQYF. The CDR3 DNA reads as TGTGCCAGCAGCTCTCCGGGGACCCAAGAGACCCAGTACTTC.

This clonotype was detected ten times or more. The V gene is TRBV20-1, the J gene TRBJ2-5, with 9 bases identical to TRBD2. The CDR3 contains 17 residues. CDR1 and CDR2 from the germline V gene are DFQATT and SNEGSKA (reference sequence). V was clipped by 1 base and J by 5 bases; unmatched bases: 14. The CDR3 spells CSARVSSPSGVWETQYF. The CDR3 DNA follows: TGCAGTGCTAGAGTTTCCTCCCCTAGCGGGGTCTGGGAGACCCAGTACTTC.

This clonotype was counted ten times or more. This chain links TRBV27 with TRBJ1-4; D is possibly TRBD1 (6 bases). The CDR3 is 14 residues long. Germline loops: CDR1 MNHEY, CDR2 SMNVEV (reference sequence). Trimming took off 6 bases at V and 8 bases at J, with 16 bases between the two ends. CDR3 DNA sequence: TGTGCCAGCAGCCCTTTGGGGGGCGGCGAAAAACTGTTTTTT. Protein product: CASSPLGGGEKLFF. The variable domain in full, with the rest retrieved from reference TRBV27 and TRBJ1-4, is EAQVTQNPRYLITVTGKKLTVTCSQNMNHEYMSWYRQDPGLGLRQIYYSMNVEVTDKGDVPEGYKVSRKEKRNFPLILESPSPNQTSLYFCASSPLGGGEKLFFGSGTQLSVL.

The V and J genes are TRBV12-3 or TRBV12-4 and TRBJ2-1, with TRBD2 as a possible D gene (6 bases). This CDR3 has 16 residues. V dropped 5 bases and J dropped 2 bases, with 16 bases sitting between them. The CDR3 loop is CASSPSVTRTYNEQFF. Here the CDR3 DNA reads TGTGCCAGCAGTCCTAGCGTCACACGGACCTACAATGAGCAGTTCTTC.

In this sample, this clonotype turned up many times. This rearrangement joins TRBV5-1 to TRBJ2-7, with D possibly being TRBD1 (5 bases). This CDR3 comprises 14 residues. Trimming left V 5 bases short and J 1 base short, with 13 bases between. Germline V lookup: CDR1 SGHRS, CDR2 YFSETQ. The CDR3 spells CASRTAPESYEQYF. The CDR3, as DNA: TGCGCCAGCAGGACAGCGCCAGAATCCTACGAGCAGTACTTC.

This clonotype was picked up many times. The chain employs TRBV12-5 and TRBJ2-7; D gene unclear. Trimming stripped 6 bases from V and 2 bases from J, with 11 bases between. This CDR3 spans 13 amino acids. The V gene's germline CDR1 is LGHNT and CDR2 FRNRAP. The DNA for the CDR3 is TGTGCTAGTGGCCCCCCGGCCGCCTACGAGCAGTACTTC. Its protein is CASGPPAAYEQYF.

In this sample, this clonotype turned up once. This sequence joins TRBV4-1 and TRBJ1-3, with a weak D call TRBD1 (5 bases). CDR1 and CDR2 from the germline V gene are MGHRA and YSYEKL. This CDR3 is 15 amino acids long. Trimming stripped 2 bases from V and 0 bases from J, with 8 bases between. In DNA form, the CDR3 reads TGCGCCAGCAGCCAACGACAGACCTCTGGAAACACCATATATTTT. This gives the protein CASSQRQTSGNTIYF.

This clonotype occurred many times. V usage is TRBV5-5 and J usage is TRBJ1-1, with TRBD1 as a possible D gene (6 bases). V dropped 0 bases and J dropped 10 bases, with 7 bases sitting between them. The CDR3 has 11 amino acids. Germline V gene sequence: CDR1 SGHKS, CDR2 YYEKEE (reference sequence). This CDR3 reads CASSLEGGAFF. The CDR3 coding sequence is TGTGCCAGCAGCTTGGAGGGGGGAGCTTTCTTT.

Ten or more counts support this clonotype. The chain links TRBV6-1 to TRBJ1-2, with 8 bases lining up with TRBD1. V shed 2 bases, J shed 8 bases, and the junction held 4 bases outside the gene matches. The germline CDR1 and CDR2 sequences are MNHNS and SASEGT. The length of the CDR3 is 13 residues. The CDR3 is CASSEQQGGGYTF. CDR3 nucleotide sequence: TGTGCCAGCAGTGAACAACAGGGGGGCGGCTACACCTTC.

The V and J genes are TRBV6-5 and TRBJ1-5, with no clear D. CDR3 length equals 15 residues. Germline CDR1 reads MNHEY; CDR2 reads SVGAGI. V shed 0 bases and J shed 5 bases, with 11 bases lying between them. The DNA of the CDR3 is TGTGCCAGCAGTTACTCGGGGTTGACGGATCAGCCCCAGCATTTT. Protein product: CASSYSGLTDQPQHF.

About this clonotype itself: A read error may be the cause here, since a much bigger clone is one base away. The gene calls are TRBV28 and TRBJ1-5; a weak D match, TRBD1 (5 bases). This CDR3 comprises 17 residues. The ends were cut back, 6 bases at V and 0 bases at J, with 18 bases in the middle. Germline V gene data show CDR1 as MDHEN and CDR2 as SYDVKM. CDR3 nucleotides: TGTGCCAGCAGCCGCAGTGGGCGGGGGTATAGCAATCAGCCCCAGCATTTT. Its protein is CASSRSGRGYSNQPQHF.

The table lists this clonotype with many counts. This rearrangement joins TRBV5-5 to TRBJ2-5; 10 bases line up with TRBD2. This CDR3 region has 19 residues. Germline V gives CDR1 SGHKS, CDR2 YYEKEE (reference sequence). With V trimmed by 4 bases and J by 1 base, 16 bases remained unmatched. The CDR3, as DNA: TGTGCCAGCAGCCGGATCGGACTAGCGGACCTGTCGGGCCAAGAGACCCAGTACTTC. It is translated as CASSRIGLADLSGQETQYF.

At least ten counts were recorded for this clonotype. For the CDR3, the DNA is TGTGCCAGCAGCCATTCCTTGGGGGCGCAAACGGGGCATTCACCCCTCCACTTT. Protein product: CASSHSLGAQTGHSPLHF. This sequence joins TRBV13 and TRBJ1-6; possibly TRBD1 for D (6 bases). This CDR3 is built from 18 residues. Germline V gene sequence: CDR1 PRHDT, CDR2 FYEKMQ (reference sequence). Trimming pared 5 bases from V and 8 bases from J, leaving 25 bases between.

Ten or more counts support this clonotype. The chain employs TRBV20-1 and TRBJ2-4, with D maybe TRBD2 (5 bases). Germline V CDR1 and CDR2: DFQATT, SNEGSKA (reference sequence). The V end was cut by 2 bases, the J end by 8 bases, with 16 bases between. This CDR3 contains 14 residues. The CDR3 DNA reads as TGCAGTGCTAGAAGCTCTGGGAGAGTCGACATTCAGTACTTC. Translating it yields CSARSSGRVDIQYF.

This clonotype was counted many times. The chain has TRBV6-5 and TRBJ2-7, with D unclear. V gave up 1 base and J gave up 0 bases, with 7 bases separating them. In germline, CDR1 is MNHEY, CDR2 SVGAGI. The CDR3 runs 14 residues. The CDR3 region is CASSYLSDSYEQYF. The CDR3 DNA sequence: TGTGCCAGCAGTTACTTATCCGACTCCTACGAGCAGTACTTC.

The chain carries TRBV5-8 and TRBJ1-2; TRBD1 agrees at 8 bases. With V trimmed by 4 bases and J by 8 bases, 16 bases remained unmatched. The CDR3 length is 16 residues. Germline lookup yields CDR1 SGHTS and CDR2 YDEGEE. The CDR3 protein is CASSQPGQGPGDGYTF. The CDR3 DNA sequence: TGTGCCAGCAGCCAACCCGGACAGGGACCAGGGGACGGCTACACCTTC.

This clonotype was detected ten times or more. The chain links TRBV11-3 to TRBJ2-1; D gene ambiguous. V lost 2 bases to trimming and J lost 7 bases, with 15 bases between them. The CDR3 is 15 amino acids. Germline V gene lookup returns CDR1 SGHNT and CDR2 YENEEA. This CDR3 reads CASSLSRTVHNEQFF. DNA for the CDR3: TGTGCCAGCAGCTTATCCCGGACGGTTCATAATGAGCAGTTCTTC.

This clonotype was observed many times. J is TRBJ1-5 and V is TRBV7-2; TRBD1 might be the D (5 bases). Looked up from germline, CDR1 is SGHTA and CDR2 is FQGNSA. CDR3 length: 13 residues. Trimming cost V 5 bases and J 7 bases, with 12 bases left between them. CDR3 DNA: TGTGCCAGCAGCCCTCAGGGATCCCAGCCCCAGCATTTT. Translation: CASSPQGSQPQHF.